This TCR beta chain was recovered during a study of T cells in Graves' hyperthyroidism and ophthalmopathy. This clonotype was detected only a few times. Diagnoses were established using clinical symptoms, serum thyroxine and TRAb, thyroid ultrasound and orbital computed tomography. From more than 9 ml of fresh peripheral blood, PBMCs were isolated. Germline V CDR1 and CDR2: LGHDT, YNNKEL (reference sequence). V dropped 0 bases and J dropped 0 bases, with 12 bases sitting between them. The CDR3 is 17 residues long. Regions amplified from RNA transcripts were the TCR beta CDR3 regions. The TCR CDR3 was amplified in a first-round RT-PCR using the HTBI primer set. TCRdb redid the calling of the multiplex PCR reads with MiXCR, one entry per CDR3 protein. This table holds approximately 24,000 distinct CDR3 sequences, 45% to 55% found once.

The sequence was obtained from a woman aged 40 to 49 with Graves' hyperthyroidism that later progressed to Graves' ophthalmopathy. What was sequenced was blood. The chain couples TRBV3-1 to TRBJ2-4, with D possibly being TRBD1 or TRBD2 (5 bases each). In DNA form, the CDR3 reads TGTGCCAGCAGCCAAGAACCGGGGCCCATAGCCAAAAACATTCAGTACTTC. Translated: CASSQEPGPIAKNIQYF.